Below, 32 T cell receptor beta chains from the same sample are listed, as sequenced in a study of blood T cell repertoires in COVID-19. Sequencing was performed with immunoSEQ multiplex PCR; in TCRdb, only in-frame clones are kept and a portion is missing. The data contain some 230,000 clones, approximately 86% of them singletons. The sample comprised peripheral blood. The receptors here all came from a woman in her forties or fifties with COVID-19, enrolled during active disease.

The chain recombines TRBV11-2 with TRBJ2-7; possible D gene TRBD2, 5 bases. Germline CDR1 is SGHAT and CDR2 is FQNNGV. This CDR3 is 12 amino acids long. V was shortened by 3 bases and J by 7 bases, with 10 bases between the two germline ends. The CDR3 sequence is CASSFTRVEQYF. The CDR3 DNA follows: TGTGCCAGCAGCTTCACGCGGGTGGAGCAGTACTTC.

The chain has TRBV21-1 and TRBJ2-2; TRBD2 is taken as the D call from the table, unchecked against the DNA. TRBV21-1 is tagged as a pseudogene. This CDR3 is built from 14 residues. The CDR3 nucleotides are TGTGCCAGCATCGCGGGAAAGAGGACCGGGGAGCTGTTTTTT. Translating it yields CASIAGKRTGELFF.

The chain carries TRBV3-1 (or the pseudogene TRBV3-2) and TRBJ2-3; D not certain. CDR3 length equals 13 residues. V lost 4 bases, J lost 1 base, and 6 bases lay in between. Germline V gene sequence: CDR1 LGHDT, CDR2 YNNKEL (reference sequence). This chain's CDR3 is CASSPPGTDTQYF. In DNA, the CDR3 is TGTGCCAGCAGCCCCCCTGGCACAGATACGCAGTATTTT.

The CDR3 DNA reads as TGTGCCAGCAGCTCCCTCGGGCCCCAGCATTTT. The encoded protein is CASSSLGPQHF. The chain links TRBV5-8 to TRBJ1-5; D is uncertain. The CDR3 extends over 11 amino acids. Trimming shortened V by 3 bases and J by 9 bases, and 7 bases separated the two germline ends. CDR1 and CDR2 from the germline V gene are SGHTS and YDEGEE.

J is TRBJ1-3 and V is TRBV11-2, with D possibly being TRBD1 (6 bases). V lost 1 base and J 4 bases, leaving 14 bases between the germline ends. The CDR3 has 16 amino acids. Germline CDR1 is SGHAT and CDR2 is FQNNGV. For the CDR3, the DNA is TGTGCCAGCAGCTTAGGAGGGGGGGTGTTCGGAAACACCATATATTTT. Encoded protein: CASSLGGGVFGNTIYF.

The chain employs TRBV10-2 and TRBJ2-2; 9 bases align to TRBD1. Germline CDR1 and CDR2: WSHSY and SAAADI. This CDR3 is built from 14 residues. V shed 5 bases and J 8 bases; nucleotides not matched to a gene: 6. CDR3 sequence (DNA): TGCGCCAGCAGTTTAAGACAGGGGGGTGGGGAGCTGTTTTTT. Encoded protein: CASSLRQGGGELFF.

V gene TRBV6-1 combines with J gene TRBJ2-7, with 8 bases fitting TRBD2. The J segment lost 3 bases and the V segment lost 4 bases, leaving 11 bases of the junction unmatched. The CDR3 has 16 amino acids. Per germline, CDR1 MNHNS and CDR2 SASEGT. CDR3 in amino acids: CASSVQTGGGGYEQYV. In nucleotides, the CDR3 is TGTGCCAGCAGTGTCCAAACGGGGGGGGGAGGCTACGAGCAGTACGTC.

V usage is TRBV28 and J usage is TRBJ1-2; D might be TRBD1 (6 bases). There are 15 residues in the CDR3. V was clipped by 8 bases and J by 3 bases, with 19 bases between them. Germline V lookup: CDR1 MDHEN, CDR2 SYDVKM. The CDR3 bases are TGTGCCAGCTCGGAGTGGGACACCAGCTACTATGGCTACACCTTC. Protein: CASSEWDTSYYGYTF.

The chain links TRBV11-2 to TRBJ2-3, with 7 bases lining up with TRBD1. Germline CDR1 SGHAT, CDR2 FQNNGV. There are 13 residues in the CDR3. V was pared by 0 bases and J by 8 bases, with 2 bases of the junction left unmatched. The CDR3 DNA reads as TGTGCCAGCAGCTTAGAAGGGGGCGGTACGCAGTATTTT. It yields the protein CASSLEGGGTQYF. Complete variable domain (other parts from reference TRBV11-2 and TRBJ2-3): EAGVAQSPRYKIIEKRQSVAFWCNPISGHATLYWYQQILGQGPKLLIQFQNNGVVDDSQLPKDRFSAERLKGVDSTLKIQPAKLEDSAVYLCASSLEGGGTQYFGPGTRLTVL.

The chain couples TRBV6-1 to TRBJ1-1; D is ambiguous. The V end was cut by 1 base, the J end by 4 bases, with 16 bases between. The CDR3 is 16 amino acids. CDR1 and CDR2 (germline): MNHNS, SASEGT. The CDR3 DNA sequence: TGTGCCAGCAGTGAAGTTTCGGGGAGATGGATCACTGAAGCTTTCTTT. Translating gives CASSEVSGRWITEAFF.

The V call is TRBV3-1 (or the pseudogene TRBV3-2), the J call TRBJ1-2; D gene uncertain. The CDR3 length is 17 residues. Trimming left V 1 base short and J 8 bases short, with 23 bases between. The germline V gene has CDR1 LGHDT and CDR2 YNNKEL (reference sequence). CDR3 sequence: CASSQVPVGLILEGYTF. The CDR3 DNA reads TGTGCCAGCAGCCAAGTTCCAGTAGGACTGATCCTGGAGGGCTACACCTTC.

The chain couples TRBV27 to TRBJ1-2, with 7 nucleotides matching TRBD1. From germline, CDR1 is MNHEY and CDR2 SMNVEV (reference sequence). The junction had 7 bases not matched to a gene; V was cut back by 3 bases and J by 6 bases. The CDR3 is made up of 14 amino acids. The CDR3 DNA reads as TGTGCCAGCAGTTTGAAGGGGGCATGGGATGGCTACACCTTC. As protein: CASSLKGAWDGYTF.

The chain recombines TRBV10-3 with TRBJ1-1; D may be TRBD1 (5 bases). Germline V gene lookup returns CDR1 ENHRY and CDR2 SYGVKD. V shed 1 base and J shed 4 bases, with 13 bases lying between them. This CDR3 has 15 residues. The CDR3 DNA is TGTGCCATCAGTGAGTTGGGGGGAAGAAGCACTGAAGCTTTCTTT. Amino acid sequence: CAISELGGRSTEAFF.

V is TRBV28 and J is TRBJ2-2; a possible D gene is TRBD2 (5 bases). CDR3 length: 14 amino acids. Germline lookup yields CDR1 MDHEN and CDR2 SYDVKM. The V end was cut by 2 bases, the J end by 5 bases, with 9 bases between. The CDR3 loop reads CASSLQRETGELFF. As DNA, the CDR3 is TGTGCCAGCAGTTTACAGAGGGAAACCGGGGAGCTGTTTTTT. Drawing the rest from reference TRBV28 and TRBJ2-2, the complete variable domain is DVKVTQSSRYLVKRTGEKVFLECVQDMDHENMFWYRQDPGLGLRLIYFSYDVKMKEKGDIPEGYSVSREKKERFSLILESASTNQTSMYLCASSLQRETGELFFGEGSRLTVL.

Comment on this clone: Compared with germline, one end of the junction differs, possibly owing to a read error. This rearrangement joins TRBV11-2 to TRBJ2-1; D is ambiguous. Germline V CDR1 and CDR2: SGHAT, FQNNGV. The CDR3 contains 10 residues. This CDR3 reads CASSLLQSVF. The CDR3 DNA is TGTGCCAGCAGCTTATTACAGTCTGTCTTC.

This chain connects TRBV3-1 (or the pseudogene TRBV3-2) to TRBJ2-1; tentatively, D is TRBD2 (7 bases). Germline V gene lookup returns CDR1 LGHDT and CDR2 YNNKEL (reference sequence). V was shortened by 7 bases and J by 3 bases, with 16 bases between the two germline ends. The CDR3 is 15 residues long. This CDR3 is CASTTGGRYYNEQFF. The CDR3 DNA reads as TGTGCCAGCACAACCGGGGGGCGATACTACAATGAGCAGTTCTTC.

The genes are TRBV5-1 and TRBJ1-3, with TRBD1 as a possible D gene (5 bases). Per germline, CDR1 SGHRS and CDR2 YFSETQ. Trimming removed 9 bases at V and 0 bases at J, with 13 bases between. The CDR3 covers 14 residues. The CDR3 DNA reads as TGCGCCAACAAGGAGGGGCTCTCTGGAAACACCATATATTTT. It encodes CANKEGLSGNTIYF.

The rearrangement links TRBV5-6 to TRBJ1-3; D call uncertain. The germline V and J ends were trimmed by 0 bases and 4 bases, with 17 bases remaining between them. From germline, CDR1 is SGHDT and CDR2 YYEEEE. The length of the CDR3 is 17 residues. Here the CDR3 reads CASSLGGPSRFGNTIYF. Here the CDR3 DNA reads TGTGCCAGCAGCTTGGGAGGCCCCAGTCGGTTCGGAAACACCATATATTTT.

This chain links TRBV30 with TRBJ1-2; 7 positions agree with TRBD1. CDR1 GTSNPN and CDR2 SVGIG come from the germline V gene (reference sequence). CDR3 size: 17 residues. The junction had 16 bases not matched to a gene; V was cut back by 1 base and J by 5 bases. The CDR3 sequence: CAWSALYPGQSRYGYTF. In nucleotides, the CDR3 is TGTGCCTGGAGTGCCTTGTACCCGGGACAGTCGAGATATGGCTACACCTTC.

The chain links TRBV6-1 to TRBJ1-2; 7 positions agree with TRBD1. Germline CDR1 and CDR2: MNHNS and SASEGT. This CDR3 contains 14 residues. V dropped 0 bases and J dropped 2; count of bases not matched to a gene: 0. The CDR3 protein is CASSEAGQNYGYTF. DNA of the CDR3: TGTGCCAGCAGTGAAGCGGGACAGAACTATGGCTACACCTTC.

V usage is TRBV2 and J usage is TRBJ1-2, with 9 bases fitting TRBD1. Trimming took 4 bases from V and 6 from J; bases not matched to a gene: 12. CDR1 SNHLY and CDR2 FYNNEI come from the germline V gene. This CDR3 comprises 16 residues. Here the CDR3 reads CASSATPRDRVDGYTF. CDR3 nucleotide sequence: TGTGCCAGCAGTGCAACCCCGCGGGACAGGGTGGATGGCTACACCTTC.

This chain uses TRBV14 with TRBJ2-7, with unresolved D. CDR1 SGHDN and CDR2 FVKESK come from the germline V gene. V was clipped by 4 bases and J by 3 bases, with 4 bases between them. The CDR3 extends over 11 amino acids. CDR3 protein: CASSLNYEQYF. CDR3 sequence (DNA): TGTGCCAGCAGCCTTAACTACGAGCAGTACTTC.

This chain joins TRBV10-3 and TRBJ1-4; 9 nucleotides align to TRBD1. CDR1 and CDR2 (germline): ENHRY, SYGVKD. J was trimmed by 5 bases and V by 4 bases; bases with no gene match: 8. The CDR3 length is 16 residues. The CDR3 coding sequence is TGTGCCATCAGTGGGGAAACAGGGGGCGTAAATGAAAAACTGTTTTTT. Encoded protein: CAISGETGGVNEKLFF.

The V gene is TRBV9, the J gene TRBJ1-1; 9 bases agree with TRBD1. Germline assignment: CDR1 SGDLS and CDR2 YYNGEE. The CDR3 runs to 13 residues. Trimming cost V 3 bases and J 3 bases; bases outside gene matches: 0. CDR3 nucleotide sequence: TGTGCCAGCAGCGGACAGGGGGACACTGAAGCTTTCTTT. The encoded protein is CASSGQGDTEAFF.

The chain has TRBV6-2 or TRBV6-3 and TRBJ2-7; 10 nucleotides match TRBD1. This CDR3 spans 16 amino acids. Germline CDR1 MNHEY, CDR2 SVGEGT. The V segment lost 0 bases and the J segment 3 bases; nucleotides outside the gene matches: 5. Written as DNA, the CDR3 is TGTGCCAGCAGTTACTCGAGGGACAGGGGTCTCTACGAGCAGTACGTC. This gives the protein CASSYSRDRGLYEQYV.

The rearrangement joins TRBV7-2 to TRBJ2-7, with 13 bases aligning to TRBD2. Per the germline V gene, CDR1 is SGHTA and CDR2 is FQGNSA. The V and J ends lost 3 bases and 3 bases, in that order; junction bases with no gene match: 8. There are 17 residues in the CDR3. Here the CDR3 DNA reads TGTGCCAGCAGCTTGGGACGGACTAGCGGGGGAGTCTACGAGCAGTACTTC. Protein: CASSLGRTSGGVYEQYF. Together with reference TRBV7-2 and TRBJ2-7, the CDR3 gives the full variable domain: GAGVSQSPSNKVTEKGKDVELRCDPISGHTALYWYRQSLGQGLEFLIYFQGNSAPDKSGLPSDRFSAERTGGSVSTLTIQRTQQEDSAVYLCASSLGRTSGGVYEQYFGPGTRLTVT.

In DNA, the CDR3 is TGTGCCAGCAGCACGTCCCGGGACAGGGACTACAATGAGCAGTTCTTC. This encodes CASSTSRDRDYNEQFF. This chain connects TRBV7-9 to TRBJ2-1; 9 bases match TRBD1. Losses at the gene ends were 5 bases for V and 3 bases for J; bases not matched to a gene: 8. Per the germline V gene, CDR1 is SEHNR and CDR2 is FQNEAQ (reference sequence). This CDR3 has 16 residues. The whole variable domain, remainder taken from reference TRBV7-9 and TRBJ2-1, is DTGVSQNPRHKITKRGQNVTFRCDPISEHNRLYWYRQTLGQGPEFLTYFQNEAQLEKSRLLSDRFSAERPKGSFSTLEIQRTEQGDSAMYLCASSTSRDRDYNEQFFGPGTRLTVL.

CDR3 sequence reads: CASSLTGAASYEQYF. Here the CDR3 DNA reads TGTGCCAGCAGCCTAACGGGAGCGGCCTCCTACGAGCAGTACTTC. This sequence joins TRBV7-8 and TRBJ2-7; possibly TRBD2 for D (6 bases). The CDR3 sequence is 15 residues long. Trimming cost V 5 bases and J 0 bases, with 14 bases left between them. Germline V gene data show CDR1 as SGHVS and CDR2 as FQNEAQ.

The chain uses TRBV6-2 or TRBV6-3 and TRBJ1-2; D remains unclear. The CDR3 consists of 13 residues. CDR1 is MNHEY, CDR2 SVGEGT, per germline. The V and J ends lost 2 bases and 5 bases respectively, with 9 bases between them. The CDR3, as DNA: TGTGCCAGCAGTTACGAGGGAGGATATGGCTACACCTTC. Amino acids: CASSYEGGYGYTF.

The rearrangement links TRBV7-3 to TRBJ1-2; possibly TRBD1 for D (5 bases). Germline CDR1 SGHTA, CDR2 FQGTGA. Trimming took off 3 bases at V and 8 bases at J, with 16 bases between the two ends. The CDR3 runs 14 residues. The CDR3: CASSFVGEAEGYTF. CDR3 bases: TGTGCCAGCAGCTTCGTAGGGGAGGCAGAAGGCTACACCTTC.

V gene TRBV19 combines with J gene TRBJ1-1; a possible D gene is TRBD1 (5 bases). The CDR3 totals 12 residues. Germline CDR1 is LNHDA and CDR2 is SQIVND (reference sequence). The germline V and J ends were trimmed by 5 bases and 5 bases, with 9 bases remaining between them. DNA for the CDR3: TGTGCCAGTAGTGCAGGGATGACTGAAGCTTTCTTT. Its translation: CASSAGMTEAFF.

This rearrangement joins TRBV5-1 to TRBJ2-1; 9 bases line up with TRBD2. The CDR3 contains 16 residues. V shed 2 bases, J shed 4 bases, and the junction held 7 bases outside the gene matches. The V gene's germline CDR1 is SGHRS and CDR2 YFSETQ. The CDR3 spells CASSLNSGGLYNEQFF. As DNA, the CDR3 is TGCGCCAGCAGCTTAAATAGCGGGGGTCTGTACAATGAGCAGTTCTTC.